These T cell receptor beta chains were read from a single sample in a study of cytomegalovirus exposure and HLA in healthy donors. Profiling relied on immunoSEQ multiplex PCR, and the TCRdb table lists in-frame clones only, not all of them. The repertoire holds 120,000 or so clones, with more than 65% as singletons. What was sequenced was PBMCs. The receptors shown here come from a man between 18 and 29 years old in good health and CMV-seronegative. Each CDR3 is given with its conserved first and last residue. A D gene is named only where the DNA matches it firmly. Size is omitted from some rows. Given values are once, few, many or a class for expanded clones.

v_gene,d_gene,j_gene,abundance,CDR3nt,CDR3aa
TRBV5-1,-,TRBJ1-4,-,TGCGCCAGCAGCTCTCTAACAACTAATGAAAAACTGTTTTTT,CASSSLTTNEKLFF
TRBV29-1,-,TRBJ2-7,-,TGCAGCGTTGAAGCCCCAGGGCAGGGCTACGAGCAGTACTTC,CSVEAPGQGYEQYF
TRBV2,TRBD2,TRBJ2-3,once,TGTGCCAGCAGGTATACTAGCGGGGGGGCCAAAGATACGCAGTATTTT,CASRYTSGGAKDTQYF
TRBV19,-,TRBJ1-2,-,TGTGCCAGTAGTATGGCCCAGGGGTATGGCTACACCTTC,CASSMAQGYGYTF
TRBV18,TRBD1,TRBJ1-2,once,TGTGCCAGCTCACCCCTCCTAAGGGGGCGGGCTAACTATGGCTACACCTTC,CASSPLLRGRANYGYTF
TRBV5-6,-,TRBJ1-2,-,TGTGCCAGCAGTTCAGGGATCCGCTACACCTTC,CASSSGIRYTF
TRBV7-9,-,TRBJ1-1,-,TGTGCCAGCAGCCCCGAGGGAGGGGCTAACACTGAAGCTTTCTTT,CASSPEGGANTEAFF
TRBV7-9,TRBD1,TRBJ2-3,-,TGTGCCAGCATTTTTCAGGGGGCAGATACGCAGTATTTT,CASIFQGADTQYF
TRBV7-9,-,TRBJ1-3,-,TGTGCCAGCAGCCCCAGTGGGGGAGGTTTCTCTGGAAACACCATATATTTT,CASSPSGGGFSGNTIYF
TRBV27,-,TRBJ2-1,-,TGTGCCAGCAGTGCCGACAGGTTGAGCTCCTACAATGAGCAGTTCTTC,CASSADRLSSYNEQFF
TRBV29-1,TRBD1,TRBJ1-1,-,TGCAGCGTGAAAGGCCAACAGGGGGCGAACACTGAAGCTTTCTTT,CSVKGQQGANTEAFF
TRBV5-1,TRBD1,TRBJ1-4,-,TGCGCCAGCAGCTCTACAGGGGGCGTGAATGAAAAACTGTTTTTT,CASSSTGGVNEKLFF
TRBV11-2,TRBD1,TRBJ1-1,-,TGTGCCAGCAGCTTCAGGACAGGCATGAACACTGAAGCTTTCTTT,CASSFRTGMNTEAFF
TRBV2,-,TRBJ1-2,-,TGTGCCAGCAGTGAAGGGTCGCTTAGCTATGGCTACACCTTC,CASSEGSLSYGYTF
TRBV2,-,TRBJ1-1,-,TGTGCCAGCAGTGACAGGGGCGTGGGGAACACTGAAGCTTTCTTT,CASSDRGVGNTEAFF
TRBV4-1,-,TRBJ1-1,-,TGCGCCAGCAGCCAAGGGCAGGGGCTGTACACTGAAGCTTTCTTT,CASSQGQGLYTEAFF
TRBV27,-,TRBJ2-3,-,TGTGCCAGCAGTTTAGGGCAGGATATCACAGATACGCAGTATTTT,CASSLGQDITDTQYF
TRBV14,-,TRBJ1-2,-,TGTGCCAGCAGCCAAGATCAGGCAGGACTCTATGGCTACACCTTC,CASSQDQAGLYGYTF
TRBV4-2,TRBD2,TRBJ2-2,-,TGTGCCAGCAGCTGGGCGGGGGGCGACGCGAACACCGGGGAGCTGTTTTTT,CASSWAGGDANTGELFF
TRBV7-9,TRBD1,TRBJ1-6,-,TGTGCCAGCAGTCTCGGGGACAGGGCCCTTTTGACCCTCCACTTT,CASSLGDRALLTLHF
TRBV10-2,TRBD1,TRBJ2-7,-,TGCGCCAGCAGTGAACAGGGGGCCCTTACCTACGAGCAGTACTTC,CASSEQGALTYEQYF
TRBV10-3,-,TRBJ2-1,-,TGTGCCATCAGTGAGTCGTCGAGTGCCCTGTACAATGAGCAGTTCTTC,CAISESSSALYNEQFF
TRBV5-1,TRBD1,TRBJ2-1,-,TGCGCCAGCAGCTTGGGAGTTCGACAGGGGTGGAATGAGCAGTTCTTC,CASSLGVRQGWNEQFF
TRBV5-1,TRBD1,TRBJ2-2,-,TGCGCCAGCAGCCTGGGGACAGGTGGCACCGGGGAGCTGTTTTTT,CASSLGTGGTGELFF
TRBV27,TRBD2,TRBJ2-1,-,TGTGCCAGCAGTCCGACACTAGCGGGGGGGCCCCGGGAGCAGTTCTTC,CASSPTLAGGPREQFF
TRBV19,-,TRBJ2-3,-,TGTGCCAGTAGTCTCCAGGGGACAACAGATACGCAGTATTTT,CASSLQGTTDTQYF
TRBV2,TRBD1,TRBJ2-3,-,TGTGCCAGCAGGTCACAGGGGGCGAGCACAGATACGCAGTATTTT,CASRSQGASTDTQYF
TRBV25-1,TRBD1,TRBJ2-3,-,TGTGCCAGCAGTGTCAACACAGGGGCAGATACGCAGTATTTT,CASSVNTGADTQYF
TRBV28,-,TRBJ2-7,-,TGTGCCAGCACCTTAAACTCCTACGAGCAGTACTTC,CASTLNSYEQYF
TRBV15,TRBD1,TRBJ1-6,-,TGTGCCACCAGCAGATCTCCGGGACAGGCCACCTCCTATAATTCACCCCTCCACTTT,CATSRSPGQATSYNSPLHF
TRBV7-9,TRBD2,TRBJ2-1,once,TGTGCCAGCAGCCCCGGACTAGCGGGGGGGCTTGAGCAGTTCTTC,CASSPGLAGGLEQFF
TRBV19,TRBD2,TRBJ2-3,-,TGTGCCAGTAGTACACTCGGGGGGGCCACAGATACGCAGTATTTT,CASSTLGGATDTQYF
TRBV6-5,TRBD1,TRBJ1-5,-,TGTGCCAGCAGTCCGACAGGGTTGGGACAGCCCCAGCATTTT,CASSPTGLGQPQHF
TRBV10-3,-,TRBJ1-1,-,TGTGCCACCTGGGACATCCGGAACACTGAAGCTTTCTTT,CATWDIRNTEAFF
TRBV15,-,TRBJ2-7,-,TGTGCCACCAGCAGAGATCCGAACTATCGCGAGCAGTACTTC,CATSRDPNYREQYF
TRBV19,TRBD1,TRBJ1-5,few,TGTGCCAGTAGTAGTTCCGGGACAGGGATTTATCAGCCCCAGCATTTT,CASSSSGTGIYQPQHF
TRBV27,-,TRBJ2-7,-,TGTGCCAGCAGCCCCGCTCAGGGTTTGGGGGGCGAGCAGTACTTC,CASSPAQGLGGEQYF
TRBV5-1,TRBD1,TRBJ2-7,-,TGCGCCAGCAGCGCGGCAACCGGGACAGACTACGAGCAGTACTTC,CASSAATGTDYEQYF
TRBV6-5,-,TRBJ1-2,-,TGTGCCAGCACCGACCGTCCCTACGGGGGCTACACCTTC,CASTDRPYGGYTF
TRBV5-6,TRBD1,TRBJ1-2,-,TGTGCCAGCAGCTTGGTGTGGGGGGACAGTCCCGGCTACACCTTC,CASSLVWGDSPGYTF
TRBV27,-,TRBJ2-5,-,TGTGCCAGCAGTGCAACAGGGTTTAGAGAGACCCAGTACTTC,CASSATGFRETQYF
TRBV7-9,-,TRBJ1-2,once,TGTGCCAGCAGTCCTATAGCGGCCTATGGCTACACCTTC,CASSPIAAYGYTF
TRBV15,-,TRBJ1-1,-,TGTGCCACCAGCAGAGATCGGTTGAACACTGAAGCTTTCTTT,CATSRDRLNTEAFF
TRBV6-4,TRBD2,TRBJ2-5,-,TGTGCCTGTAGCGGGGTACAAGAGACCCAGTACTTC,CACSGVQETQYF
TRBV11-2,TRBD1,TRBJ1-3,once,TGTGCCAGCAGCTTATTACCGGGACAGGGGTACTGGACGAACACCATATATTTT,CASSLLPGQGYWTNTIYF
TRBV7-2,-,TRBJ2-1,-,TGTGCCAGCAGCCTTTCCGGGGACAATCTCAATGAGCAGTTCTTC,CASSLSGDNLNEQFF